Following are 31 T cell receptor beta chains from one sample sequenced in a study of PD-L1 blockade in urothelial cancer (dated by TCRdb to about 2017). Receptors were amplified or captured by the immunoSEQ multiplex PCR assay. The clones in this table, taken by TCRdb from immuneACCESS, are in-frame only. Not every clone is retained; where verified, under half of the shortfall comes from an unresolved V gene, and the cause of the rest is unknown. Recorded for this sample are over 40,000 clones; roughly 78% of them occurred a single time. About 3.3% of the sample is held by the ten biggest clonotypes. The specimen comprised PBMCs, sampled around atezolizumab (anti-PD-L1) treatment. These receptors came from a man aged 65 to 85 with urothelial cancer.

The chain uses TRBV28 and TRBJ1-1, with 7 bases matching TRBD1. This CDR3 comprises 13 residues. Germline lookup yields CDR1 MDHEN and CDR2 SYDVKM. After removal of 5 bases from V and 7 bases from J, the junction contained 7 bases not matched to a gene. The DNA for the CDR3 is TGTGCCAGCAGTCTGGGGACAGTTCTTGAAGCTTTCTTT. Residues: CASSLGTVLEAFF.

This clone was picked up one time. The chain links TRBV7-2 to TRBJ2-3; D gene ambiguous. In germline, CDR1 is SGHTA, CDR2 FQGNSA. The length of the CDR3 is 14 residues. Trimming took off 8 bases at V and 7 bases at J, with 19 bases between the two ends. CDR3 in amino acids: CASLVGAGYYTQYF. For the CDR3, the DNA is TGTGCCAGCCTCGTCGGTGCCGGTTACTATACGCAGTATTTT. Based on the CDR3 plus reference TRBV7-2 and TRBJ2-3, the full variable domain is GAGVSQSPSNKVTEKGKDVELRCDPISGHTALYWYRQSLGQGLEFLIYFQGNSAPDKSGLPSDRFSAERTGGSVSTLTIQRTQQEDSAVYLCASLVGAGYYTQYFGPGTRLTVL.

By proportion, this clone is medium-sized (0.01 to 0.1%). V is TRBV19 and J is TRBJ1-2; the D is unclear. The CDR3 runs to 10 residues. Per the germline V gene, CDR1 is LNHDA and CDR2 is SQIVND (reference sequence). Trimming stripped 10 bases from V and 8 bases from J, with 11 bases between. The CDR3 region is CATMERGYTF. The CDR3 DNA is TGTGCCACCATGGAGAGGGGCTACACCTTC.

This clone was counted between two and nine times. The chain has TRBV7-9 and TRBJ2-7; TRBD1 matches 7 bases. The CDR3 sequence is 14 residues long. Unmatched junction bases numbered 2, after V lost 1 base and J lost 2 bases. Per the germline V gene, CDR1 is SEHNR and CDR2 is FQNEAQ (reference sequence). The CDR3 reads CASSLGQGTYEQYF. DNA for the CDR3: TGTGCCAGCAGCTTAGGACAGGGAACCTACGAGCAGTACTTC. The full variable domain, rest sourced from reference TRBV7-9 and TRBJ2-7, is DTGVSQNPRHKITKRGQNVTFRCDPISEHNRLYWYRQTLGQGPEFLTYFQNEAQLEKSRLLSDRFSAERPKGSFSTLEIQRTEQGDSAMYLCASSLGQGTYEQYFGPGTRLTVT.

The rearrangement uses TRBV10-3 and TRBJ2-7; 9 positions agree with TRBD2. Germline lookup yields CDR1 ENHRY and CDR2 SYGVKD. Trimming cost V 0 bases and J 4 bases; bases outside gene matches: 4. The CDR3 totals 15 residues. The CDR3 sequence: CAISESASGTYEQYF. CDR3 DNA sequence: TGTGCCATCAGTGAGTCGGCTAGCGGGACATACGAGCAGTACTTC.

This chain joins TRBV6-1 and TRBJ2-3; tentative D call: TRBD1 (6 bases). The V end was cut by 4 bases, the J end by 10 bases, with 21 bases between. Germline assignment: CDR1 MNHNS and CDR2 SASEGT. CDR3 length: 15 amino acids. CDR3 DNA: TGTGCCAGCAGTGGGGGCAGGGCAGGGGAATCCCCGCAGTATTTT. This sequence encodes CASSGGRAGESPQYF.

The chain has TRBV18 and TRBJ2-2; D gene ambiguous. The CDR3 sequence is 15 residues long. Trimming cost V 2 bases and J 1 base, with 8 bases left between them. From germline, CDR1 is KGHSH and CDR2 LQKENI. In DNA form, the CDR3 reads TGTGCCAGCTCACCAGGGCAGAGGAACACCGGGGAGCTGTTTTTT. Its protein product is CASSPGQRNTGELFF.

The CDR3: CASSLRAGGVNTEAFF. As DNA, the CDR3 is TGCGCCAGCAGCTTGAGAGCGGGGGGCGTGAACACTGAAGCTTTCTTT. The chain is built from TRBV5-1 and TRBJ1-1, with D perhaps TRBD1 (6 bases). CDR1 and CDR2 (germline): SGHRS, YFSETQ. This CDR3 has 16 amino acids. V was cut by 1 base and J by 0 bases, with 13 bases left in between.

The chain uses TRBV7-3 and TRBJ2-1, with 7 bases lining up with TRBD1. With 5 bases clipped from V and 3 bases from J, the junction kept 10 bases outside the gene matches. This CDR3 is built from 16 residues. In germline, CDR1 is SGHTA, CDR2 FQGTGA. The CDR3 here is CASSPDRVSLYNEQFF. DNA of the CDR3: TGTGCCAGCAGCCCCGACAGGGTATCCCTCTACAATGAGCAGTTCTTC.

The gene calls are TRBV2 and TRBJ1-3, with a weak D call TRBD1 (5 bases). Germline V gene lookup returns CDR1 SNHLY and CDR2 FYNNEI. V lost 3 bases and J 0 bases, leaving 6 bases between the germline ends. This CDR3 spans 14 amino acids. The CDR3 DNA reads as TGTGCCAGCAGTGACACAGGCTCTGGAAACACCATATATTTT. Its protein product is CASSDTGSGNTIYF.

The chain employs TRBV6-1 and TRBJ2-5; 7 bases are shared with TRBD2. The V and J ends lost 9 bases and 11 bases, in that order; junction bases with no gene match: 9. The CDR3 contains 11 residues. Germline values: CDR1 MNHNS, CDR2 SASEGT. The chain's CDR3 is CASLWTRLQYF. The CDR3, as DNA: TGTGCCAGTCTCTGGACTAGGCTACAGTACTTC.

The chain uses TRBV2 and TRBJ2-7; 8 bases map to TRBD2. CDR1 SNHLY and CDR2 FYNNEI come from the germline V gene. The CDR3 sequence is 14 residues long. V lost 6 bases to trimming and J lost 5 bases; unmatched junction nucleotides: 9. CDR3 bases: TGTGCCAGCAGGGCCGGGACTAGGATCCACGAGCAGTACTTC. Residues: CASRAGTRIHEQYF.

The V gene is TRBV29-1, the J gene TRBJ2-3; 11 bases fit TRBD2. Germline V lookup: CDR1 SQVTM, CDR2 ANQGSEA. The CDR3 runs to 14 residues. V lost 5 bases, J lost 2 bases, and 3 bases stayed unmatched. CDR3 sequence: CSVRLAGLTDTQYF. The CDR3 DNA sequence: TGCAGCGTTAGACTAGCGGGGCTCACAGATACGCAGTATTTT.

The CDR3 is CSVETRAYEQYF. In nucleotides, the CDR3 is TGCAGCGTTGAAACCAGGGCCTACGAGCAGTACTTC. The chain combines TRBV29-1 with TRBJ2-7; a weak D match, TRBD1 (5 bases). This CDR3 has 12 amino acids. Between the trimmed V and J ends, which lost 2 bases and 2 bases, there was a span of 7 bases. Per the germline V gene, CDR1 is SQVTM and CDR2 is ANQGSEA.

This chain joins TRBV19 and TRBJ1-2; D is possibly TRBD1 (6 bases). Per germline, CDR1 LNHDA and CDR2 SQIVND (reference sequence). The CDR3 consists of 13 residues. V was shortened by 11 bases and J by 0 bases, with 13 bases between the two germline ends. The CDR3 nucleotides are TGTGCCGCGAGGGGGACATCTAACTATGGCTACACCTTC. Translation: CAARGTSNYGYTF.

The chain couples TRBV27 to TRBJ1-2; maybe TRBD1 (6 bases). Trimming took 6 bases from V and 6 from J, leaving 20 bases between them. CDR3 length equals 15 residues. The germline gives CDR1 MNHEY, CDR2 SMNVEV (reference sequence). The CDR3 reads CASSKMNYRVDGYTF. The CDR3, as DNA: TGTGCCAGCAGCAAGATGAACTACAGGGTAGATGGCTACACCTTC.

This sequence joins TRBV5-6 and TRBJ1-5; the match to TRBD1 covers 7 bases. Germline V gene lookup returns CDR1 SGHDT and CDR2 YYEEEE. The ends lost 3 bases at V and 7 bases at J; junction bases unmatched: 7. The CDR3 contains 14 residues. This CDR3 reads CASSSLTGLQPQHF. The CDR3 coding sequence is TGTGCCAGCAGCTCACTGACAGGGCTACAGCCCCAGCATTTT.

V gene TRBV6-1 combines with J gene TRBJ2-1, with D perhaps matching TRBD1 (6 bases). V dropped 6 bases and J dropped 8 bases, with 17 bases sitting between them. Germline CDR1 reads MNHNS; CDR2 reads SASEGT. This CDR3 spans 14 amino acids. CDR3 sequence reads: CASSGNRVGDEQFF. CDR3 DNA: TGTGCCAGCAGCGGGAACAGGGTCGGGGATGAGCAGTTCTTC.

The chain has TRBV9 and TRBJ1-6, with unresolved D. CDR1 is SGDLS, CDR2 YYNGEE, per germline. This CDR3 spans 16 amino acids. V was pared by 0 bases and J by 6 bases, with 13 bases between. The CDR3 region has the DNA TGTGCCAGCAGCGTAGGGCGCGGAGGCGGTAATTCACCCCTCCACTTT. Its translation: CASSVGRGGGNSPLHF.

Only one count was recorded for this clone. This chain connects TRBV9 to TRBJ1-5, with TRBD1 matching over 8 bases. Losses at the gene ends were 4 bases for V and 6 bases for J; bases not matched to a gene: 6. Germline V gives CDR1 SGDLS, CDR2 YYNGEE. The CDR3 has 14 residues. The CDR3 is CASSHTGGGQPQHF. CDR3 nucleotides: TGTGCCAGCAGCCACACAGGGGGAGGTCAGCCCCAGCATTTT.

The chain recombines TRBV4-2 with TRBJ1-2; TRBD1 agrees at 7 bases. The CDR3 is 15 residues long. With 4 bases clipped from V and 4 bases from J, the junction kept 9 bases outside the gene matches. Germline-derived CDR1 and CDR2 are LGHNA and YNFKEQ. The CDR3 is CASSLRDRAGYGYTF. The CDR3, as DNA: TGTGCCAGCAGCCTAAGAGACAGGGCTGGCTATGGCTACACCTTC.

The V gene is TRBV7-6, the J gene TRBJ2-6, with a weak D call TRBD2 (6 bases). Deletions cut 1 base from V and 0 bases from J, with 10 bases between. The CDR3 consists of 17 residues. CDR1 is SGHVS, CDR2 FNYEAQ, per germline. The CDR3 region is CASSLVAGTSGANVLTF. The CDR3 nucleotides are TGTGCCAGCAGCTTAGTCGCGGGGACCTCTGGGGCCAACGTCCTGACTTTC. Full variable domain (missing parts from reference TRBV7-6 and TRBJ2-6): GAGVSQSPRYKVTKRGQDVALRCDPISGHVSLYWYRQALGQGPEFLTYFNYEAQQDKSGLPNDRFSAERPEGSISTLTIQRTEQRDSAMYRCASSLVAGTSGANVLTFGAGSRLTVL.

CDR3 coding DNA: TGCGCCAGCAGCCACCCCCAGGAGATAGCGGGATATATCCGCGAGACCCAGTACTTC. It specifies CASSHPQEIAGYIRETQYF. The chain combines TRBV4-1 with TRBJ2-5, with 8 positions matching TRBD2. The germline V gene has CDR1 MGHRA and CDR2 YSYEKL. The CDR3 contains 19 residues. Trimming at V came to 3 bases and at J to 5 bases, leaving 20 bases not matched to a gene.

The CDR3 here is CASSPGQDFNYGYTF. The CDR3 DNA reads as TGTGCCAGCTCACCGGGACAGGACTTTAACTATGGCTACACCTTC. This rearrangement joins TRBV18 to TRBJ1-2; 8 positions match TRBD1. This CDR3 has 15 amino acids. The ends lost 3 bases at V and 1 base at J; junction bases unmatched: 4. CDR1 and CDR2 (germline): KGHSH, LQKENI.

This clone was observed a single time. The J gene is TRBJ2-5, the V gene TRBV2, with 10 bases fitting TRBD2. V lost 6 bases, J lost 5 bases, and 9 bases stayed unmatched. Germline V gene sequence: CDR1 SNHLY, CDR2 FYNNEI. CDR3 length: 15 amino acids. The DNA of the CDR3 is TGTGCCAGCAGGCTAGCGGGAGAACCCAGGGAGACCCAGTACTTC. It translates to CASRLAGEPRETQYF.

V usage is TRBV27 and J usage is TRBJ2-1; TRBD2 agrees at 11 bases. The germline CDR1 and CDR2 sequences are MNHEY and SMNVEV (reference sequence). The CDR3 length is 15 residues. The V segment lost 8 bases and the J segment 4 bases; nucleotides outside the gene matches: 7. CDR3 sequence: CASYARLAGYNEQFF. In DNA, the CDR3 is TGTGCCAGCTATGCTAGACTAGCGGGATACAATGAGCAGTTCTTC.

The CDR3 spells CASSSGLAGAYEQYF. CDR3 sequence (DNA): TGTGCCAGCAGCTCCGGACTAGCGGGAGCATACGAGCAGTACTTC. This chain links TRBV4-2 with TRBJ2-7; 13 nucleotides match TRBD2. The CDR3 is 15 residues long. V lost 5 bases to trimming and J lost 4 bases; unmatched junction nucleotides: 5. Germline V gene lookup returns CDR1 LGHNA and CDR2 YNFKEQ.

The J gene is TRBJ1-2, the V gene TRBV5-4, with D tentatively TRBD1 (5 bases). V lost 0 bases to trimming and J lost 4 bases, with 13 bases between them. This CDR3 has 15 amino acids. The germline gives CDR1 SGHNT, CDR2 YYREEE (reference sequence). The CDR3 here is CASSLALPGGYGYTF. The CDR3 DNA is TGTGCCAGCAGCTTGGCCCTACCGGGGGGCTATGGCTACACCTTC.

The CDR3 loop reads CASSYVGVEQYF. The CDR3 DNA follows: TGTGCCAGCAGTTATGTAGGGGTCGAGCAGTACTTC. The J gene is TRBJ2-7, the V gene TRBV5-8, with D possibly being TRBD1 (5 bases). The CDR3 consists of 12 residues. Between the trimmed V and J ends, which lost 5 bases and 6 bases, there was a span of 12 bases. The V gene's germline CDR1 is SGHTS and CDR2 YDEGEE.

This clone was observed a single time. This chain links TRBV6-1 with TRBJ1-1, with 8 bases matching TRBD1. The V gene end was trimmed by 10 bases and the J gene end by 0 bases; junction bases not matched to a gene: 4. The CDR3 length is 13 residues. The germline CDR1 and CDR2 sequences are MNHNS and SASEGT. CDR3 protein: CANSDRVNTEAFF. CDR3 in DNA: TGTGCCAACTCGGACAGGGTGAACACTGAAGCTTTCTTT.

The V gene is TRBV19, the J gene TRBJ1-4; a possible D gene is TRBD1 (6 bases). V was shortened by 3 bases and J by 3 bases, with 17 bases between the two germline ends. From germline, CDR1 is LNHDA and CDR2 SQIVND (reference sequence). This CDR3 region has 17 residues. The CDR3 loop reads CASSMGRGGRANEKLFF. CDR3 coding DNA: TGTGCCAGTAGTATGGGCAGGGGTGGGAGGGCTAATGAAAAACTGTTTTTT. Filled out from reference TRBV19 and TRBJ1-4, the complete variable domain reads DGGITQSPKYLFRKEGQNVTLSCEQNLNHDAMYWYRQDPGQGLRLIYYSQIVNDFQKGDIAEGYSVSREKKESFPLTVTSAQKNPTAFYLCASSMGRGGRANEKLFFGSGTQLSVL.